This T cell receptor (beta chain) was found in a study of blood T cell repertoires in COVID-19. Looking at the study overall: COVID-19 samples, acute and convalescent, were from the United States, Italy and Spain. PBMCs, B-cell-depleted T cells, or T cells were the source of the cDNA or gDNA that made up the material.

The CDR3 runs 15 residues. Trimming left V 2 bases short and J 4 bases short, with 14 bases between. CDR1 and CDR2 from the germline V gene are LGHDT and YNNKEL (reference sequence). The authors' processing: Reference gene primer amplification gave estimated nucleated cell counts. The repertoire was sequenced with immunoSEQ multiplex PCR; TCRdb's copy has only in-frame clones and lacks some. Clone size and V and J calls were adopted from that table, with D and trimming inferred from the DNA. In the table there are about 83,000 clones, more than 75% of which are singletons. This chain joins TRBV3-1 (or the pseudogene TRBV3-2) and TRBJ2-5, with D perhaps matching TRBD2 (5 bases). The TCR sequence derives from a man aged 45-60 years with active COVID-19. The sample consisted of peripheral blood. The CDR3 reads CASSQPRGSPETQYF. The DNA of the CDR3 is TGTGCCAGCAGCCAACCGCGAGGGTCTCCAGAGACCCAGTACTTC.